This T cell receptor (beta chain) was obtained from a study of T cells in Graves' hyperthyroidism and ophthalmopathy. Overall study results and limits: Expanded thyroid clonotypes (above 0.001) were mostly also found in blood. From stable hyperthyroidism, ophthalmopathy was separated by a 13 V-J model.

Hyperthyroidism had been newly diagnosed in patients aged 18 to 65, and its duration was under 2 months. The sample of blood was obtained at first hyperthyroidism diagnosis (before any ophthalmopathy symptoms). Looked up from germline, CDR1 is MDHEN and CDR2 is SYDVKM. Trimming removed 7 bases at V and 2 bases at J, with 15 bases between. This CDR3 has 15 residues. Amplification of TCR beta CDR3 regions used RNA as the template. The HTBI primer set served for first-round RT-PCR of the TCR CDR3. TCRdb redid the calling of the multiplex PCR reads with MiXCR, one entry per CDR3 protein. Among fewer than 300,000 distinct CDR3 sequences, 13% to 15% were seen once, and the ten largest hold 30%. At least ten counts were recorded for this clonotype. Its target is not known.

This sequence joins TRBV28 and TRBJ1-5; D ambiguous. The clonotype comes from a woman aged 50 to 60 with Graves' hyperthyroidism that later progressed to Graves' ophthalmopathy. Sequenced sample: blood. CDR3 bases: TGTGCCAGCACCTTGGGTCTCTTGGGCAATCAGCCCCAGCATTTT. Translating it yields CASTLGLLGNQPQHF. Full variable domain (missing parts from reference TRBV28 and TRBJ1-5): DVKVTQSSRYLVKRTGEKVFLECVQDMDHENMFWYRQDPGLGLRLIYFSYDVKMKEKGDIPEGYSVSREKKERFSLILESASTNQTSMYLCASTLGLLGNQPQHFGDGTRLSIL.